This TCR beta chain was sequenced during a study of T-cell reconstitution after alpha-beta-depleted transplantation in children. Researchers prepared the TCRbeta library using unique molecular identifiers, the study reports. TCRdb reanalysed the PCR reads using MiXCR and keeps one entry per CDR3 protein. The profile covers 750,000 to 950,000 distinct CDR3 sequences, with 15% to 20% appearing a single time and roughly 5% taken by the ten largest. This clonotype came up a few times. What it binds is not known. Broader study findings: There were reportedly several hundred expanded graft clones from which alpha-beta T cells came about two months after transplant.

Germline V gene sequence: CDR1 MNHEY, CDR2 SMNVEV (reference sequence). The V gene lost 2 bases and the J gene lost 3 bases, with 15 bases spanning the gap. The CDR3 spans 16 residues. V gene TRBV27 combines with J gene TRBJ2-3; D assignment may be TRBD1 or TRBD2 (6 bases each). Here the sequenced sample was PBMCs, mostly from graft donor cells, taken 360 days after TCRalphabeta/CD19-depleted stem cell transplant. The receptor's source is a male patient younger than 18 who had a stem cell transplant for acute lymphoblastic leukemia, so the T cells may come from the graft donor. The CDR3 DNA sequence: TGTGCCAGCAGTTTACAAGGAGGGGGGAGGACAGATACGCAGTATTTT. Encoded protein: CASSLQGGGRTDTQYF.